This T cell receptor (beta chain) derives from a study of blood T cell repertoires in COVID-19. Study summary: T cells, B-cell-depleted T cells, or PBMCs provided the cDNA or gDNA that served as material.

The germline V gene has CDR1 MGHRA and CDR2 YSYEKL. This CDR3 has 16 residues. V was pared by 0 bases and J by 7 bases, with 15 bases between. Generated by immunoSEQ multiplex PCR, the TCRdb table keeps only in-frame clones and is missing some. This sample carries 380,000 or so clones, more than 75% of them seen once, and the ten largest clones take around 1.1%. This clone was counted a few times. Material: peripheral blood. The chain has TRBV4-1 and TRBJ1-4, with unresolved D. The receptor's source is a human donor with acute or convalescent COVID-19. The donor label of this sample is uncertain. Here the CDR3 reads CASSQEKQPRGEKLFF. The CDR3 DNA is TGCGCCAGCAGCCAAGAAAAACAGCCCCGGGGTGAAAAACTGTTTTTT.